These T cell receptor beta chains were read from a single sample in a study of T cell responses to AZD1222 COVID-19 vaccine. This table comes from immunoSEQ multiplex PCR, and its TCRdb copy is limited to in-frame clones, with some not included. The sample holds some 150,000 clones; 80% to 95% are singletons and the top ten take 0.85% to 0.95%. Sequencing was performed on peripheral blood, taken on day 0 of MenACWY control vaccination. The receptor set was obtained from an adult in good health. The conserved cysteine and the conserved F or W are not part of the CDR3 here. The D gene is left open where the match is weak. The size of a clone is reported for some rows only, either as once, few or many, or as a class for expanded clones.

>.|TRBJ2-1|TRBD2|TRBV28
ASSLYARPGLAGGNEQF
>.|TRBJ1-1|.|TRBV15
ATSTVAPPTEAF
>once|TRBJ2-7|.|TRBV10-2
ASSGGYYEQY
>.|TRBJ1-5|.|TRBV12-3/TRBV12-4
ASSFVGGQPQH
>.|TRBJ2-3|.|TRBV6-1
ASSDARGEGGDTQY
>.|TRBJ1-1|.|TRBV6-5
ASRGNTEAF
>.|TRBJ1-3|.|TRBV4-2
ASSLNREFSGNTIY
>once|TRBJ2-1|.|TRBV14
ASSIGSSYNEQF
>.|TRBJ2-7|TRBD2|TRBV2
ASSEGTSGYEQY
>.|TRBJ1-3|.|TRBV4-2
ASSQENWGAGNTIY
>.|TRBJ1-6|.|TRBV30
AWSRNTYNSPLH
>.|TRBJ1-2|.|TRBV27
ASSLRQHYGYT
>.|TRBJ1-1|TRBD1|TRBV19
ASSLHRQGMNTEAF
>.|TRBJ2-7|TRBD1|TRBV27
ASSVDRATYEQY
>.|TRBJ1-1|.|TRBV18
ASSPSGVNTEAF
>.|TRBJ2-7|TRBD1|TRBV27
ASSLDRGYEQY
>.|TRBJ2-3|.|TRBV7-9
ASSSGSPGWDTQY
>once|TRBJ2-3|.|TRBV7-2
ASSLGPLASSTDTQY
>.|TRBJ1-1|.|TRBV7-9
ASSERRMNTEAF
>.|TRBJ1-2|.|TRBV7-2
ASSLGQGLWFFGYT
>.|TRBJ1-2|.|TRBV21-1
ARGWKTNGYT
>once|TRBJ1-1|.|TRBV5-6
ASSQSGRGFTEAF
>.|TRBJ2-3|TRBD2|TRBV5-8
ASSLSLSGGDTQY
>.|TRBJ2-3|TRBD2|TRBV7-9
ASSSGLAVRTDTQY
>.|TRBJ1-3|.|TRBV27
ASSAGVPVWGNTIY
>.|TRBJ1-2|.|TRBV6-5
ASSYLQGYGYT
>.|TRBJ1-1|.|TRBV7-2
ASSPRLDPPAEAF
>.|TRBJ1-1|TRBD1|TRBV3-1/TRBV3-2
ASSPGQGGNTEAF
>.|TRBJ1-4|.|TRBV9
ASSVSINEKLF
>.|TRBJ1-2|TRBD1|TRBV2
ASSGHGQGPT
>.|TRBJ1-4|TRBD1|TRBV19
ASSPLAPGQGREKLF
>few|TRBJ2-5|TRBD1|TRBV7-6
ASSGTGGAVETQY
>.|TRBJ1-3|.|TRBV10-3
AISERGGVNTIY
>.|TRBJ1-1|.|TRBV4-1
ASSQDILGRANTEAF
>.|TRBJ1-4|.|TRBV13
ASSLRRGTNEKLF
>once|TRBJ1-6|TRBD1|TRBV5-6
ASSWSWQGALSPLH
>.|TRBJ1-4|.|TRBV5-4
ASSLNQGGNEKLF
>.|TRBJ2-7|.|TRBV5-1
ASSFGLLEGEQY
>.|TRBJ1-2|.|TRBV6-6
ASLGRVNYGYT
>.|TRBJ1-2|TRBD1|TRBV12-3/TRBV12-4
ASRGTGYGYT
>.|TRBJ2-1|.|TRBV5-1
ASSLGIYTGDPNKVNEQF
>.|TRBJ2-2|.|TRBV9
ASSASRVHTGELF
>.|TRBJ1-6|.|TRBV19
ASSIDSQGGSPLH
>.|TRBJ1-1|.|TRBV10-3
AITGQNTEAF
>once|TRBJ1-4|.|TRBV7-2
ASSLIANEKLF
>.|TRBJ1-5|.|TRBV5-6
ASSLSPDQPQH
>.|TRBJ1-5|.|TRBV5-8
ASSFNQPQH
>.|TRBJ1-1|.|TRBV3-1/TRBV3-2
ASSNREGLAEAF
>.|TRBJ2-3|.|TRBV28
ASRGRVHSDTQY
>once|TRBJ1-2|TRBD1|TRBV28
ASSHGDRVGGYT
>.|TRBJ2-5|TRBD2|TRBV25-1
ASSELASGGHQETQY
>once|TRBJ2-3|.|TRBV12-3/TRBV12-4
ASSFGDTQY
>.|TRBJ1-3|TRBD1|TRBV11-2
ASSLRPQGKDQRNTIY